This T cell receptor (beta chain) was documented in a study of response to subunit inactivated influenza vaccine. V dropped 0 bases and J dropped 0 bases, with 12 bases sitting between them. The CDR3 is 15 residues long. Germline V gene lookup returns CDR1 DFQATT and CDR2 SNEGSKA (reference sequence). One entry per CDR3 protein results from TCRdb running MiXCR on the RT-PCR reads. The data contain 500,000 to 550,000 distinct CDR3 sequences, approximately 22% of them singletons. These same data were also listed under a study on T cells expressing NK-cell markers. Per that paper: Generation of TCR beta cDNA was performed by 5'RACE template switching incorporating UMIs. It was sorted CD3+CD56+NKG2C+, CD3+CD56+NKG2C- and CD3+CD56-NKG2C+ T cells that supplied the TCR beta repertoires. Among eight sequenced donors, seven carried HCMV seropositivity while one was seronegative. In a group of 5 to 7 donors, dominant NKG2C+ clonotypes represented about 1.0-7.5% of CD8+ T cells.

The sequence derives from a man aged 45-65 years who received an inactivated influenza vaccine. The J gene is TRBJ2-7, the V gene TRBV20-1; D possibly corresponds to TRBD2 (5 bases). This sample comprised CD4+ T cells sorted from PBMCs, obtained 11 to 12 days after vaccination. CDR3 sequence: CSARDGAESSYEQYF. Here the CDR3 DNA reads TGCAGTGCTAGAGATGGAGCGGAGAGCTCCTACGAGCAGTACTTC.